The rows below give T cell receptor beta chains drawn from one sample of a study of shared clonotypes between healthy human individuals. Using immunoSEQ multiplex PCR, the repertoire was profiled, and TCRdb retains in-frame clones only, with some absent. The table has approximately 2,300,000 clones, 92% seen once; the top ten hold roughly 0.34%. Material: naive CD4+ T cells from PBMCs. These receptors were obtained from a man aged 18 to 29 in good health. Some clones in this sample may be carry-over from other donors' samples. The CDR3 runs from the conserved cysteine through the conserved F or W. D genes are given only for firm matches. Part of the rows lack a size; the others show once, few, many or a class for expanded clones.

j_gene,d_gene,v_gene,abundance,CDR3aa,CDR3nt
TRBJ1-4,-,TRBV9,-,CASSSGSNPRGKLFF,TGTGCCAGCAGCAGCGGCTCGAATCCTAGAGGAAAACTGTTTTTT
TRBJ2-3,TRBD2,TRBV6-6,-,CASSRTSGFGQYF,TGTGCCAGCAGTAGGACTAGCGGGTTCGGGCAGTATTTT
TRBJ1-1,TRBD1,TRBV2,-,CASSDRGGTEAFF,TGTGCCAGCAGCGACAGGGGCGGCACTGAAGCTTTCTTT
TRBJ2-7,TRBD2,TRBV5-3,once,CARSIAGRIRWQYF,TGTGCCAGAAGCATAGCGGGACGCATACGATGGCAGTACTTC
TRBJ1-5,-,TRBV28,once,CASSLWSGGNQPQHF,TGTGCCAGCAGTTTATGGTCCGGGGGCAATCAGCCCCAGCATTTT
TRBJ2-6,-,TRBV5-6,-,CASSPFPNSGANVLTF,TGTGCCAGCAGCCCATTCCCCAACTCTGGGGCCAACGTCCTGACTTTC
TRBJ2-2,-,TRBV28,-,CASSSPVPGELFF,TGTGCCAGCAGTTCGCCCGTGCCCGGGGAGCTGTTTTTT
TRBJ2-6,-,TRBV9,few,CASSVDSGANVLTF,TGTGCCAGCAGCGTAGACTCTGGGGCCAACGTCCTGACTTTC
TRBJ2-1,-,TRBV9,-,CASSVAGNSYNEQFF,TGTGCCAGCAGCGTAGCGGGGAACTCCTACAATGAGCAGTTCTTC
TRBJ2-7,TRBD2,TRBV14,-,CASSQVQAGGARYEQYF,TGTGCCAGCAGCCAAGTTCAGGCGGGAGGCGCCAGGTACGAGCAGTACTTC
TRBJ1-5,-,TRBV2,-,CASSPRDSQGNQPQHF,TGTGCCAGCAGTCCCCGGGACTCGCAGGGCAATCAGCCCCAGCATTTT
TRBJ2-5,-,TRBV6-1,-,CASSVQPVQETQYF,TGTGCCAGCAGTGTCCAACCCGTGCAAGAGACCCAGTACTTC
TRBJ1-3,-,TRBV7-3,once,CASSLNSPSSGNTIYF,TGTGCCAGCAGCTTAAACAGTCCCAGCTCTGGAAACACCATATATTTT
TRBJ2-1,-,TRBV27,-,CASSFSLESYEQFF,TGTGCCAGCAGTTTCTCACTAGAATCCTATGAGCAGTTCTTC
TRBJ2-7,-,TRBV2,-,CASSGQTSYEQYF,TGTGCCAGCAGTGGGCAGACATCCTACGAGCAGTACTTC
TRBJ2-3,TRBD2,TRBV7-9,-,CASSYSGTSTDTQYF,TGTGCCAGCAGCTATAGCGGGACCAGCACAGATACGCAGTATTTT
TRBJ1-1,-,TRBV7-2,few,CASSGDSYTEAFF,TGTGCCAGCAGCGGAGACAGTTACACTGAAGCTTTCTTT
TRBJ1-5,-,TRBV19,-,CASSIARAGNQPQHF,TGTGCCAGTAGTATAGCCAGGGCGGGCAATCAGCCCCAGCATTTT
TRBJ2-5,-,TRBV6-6,-,CASGGRRETQYF,TGTGCCAGCGGCGGGCGGAGGGAGACCCAGTACTTC
TRBJ2-5,-,TRBV19,-,CASSIWGRQETQYF,TGTGCCAGTAGTATCTGGGGGCGGCAAGAGACCCAGTACTTC
TRBJ1-5,-,TRBV19,few,CASSRTEYSNQPQHF,TGTGCCAGTAGCAGGACGGAGTACAGCAATCAGCCCCAGCATTTT
TRBJ2-1,-,TRBV5-6,-,CASSLRTVGGPSYNEQFF,TGTGCCAGCAGCTTGCGGACTGTTGGCGGACCCTCCTACAATGAGCAGTTCTTC
TRBJ2-7,-,TRBV28,-,CASSRAYEQYF,TGTGCCAGCAGCCGAGCCTACGAGCAGTACTTC
TRBJ1-2,TRBD1,TRBV9,few,CASSAGQGALWGYTF,TGTGCCAGCAGCGCTGGACAGGGGGCATTGTGGGGCTACACCTTC
TRBJ1-2,-,TRBV5-4,once,CASSGPEIYGYTF,TGTGCCAGCAGCGGACCCGAGATCTATGGCTACACCTTC
TRBJ1-5,TRBD1,TRBV2,-,CASSEGQGAPPQHF,TGTGCCAGCAGTGAAGGGCAGGGGGCTCCGCCCCAGCATTTT
TRBJ2-1,-,TRBV9,-,CASSVTTQNNEQFF,TGTGCCAGCAGCGTCACGACGCAAAACAATGAGCAGTTCTTC
TRBJ2-7,TRBD1,TRBV11-2,-,CASSLAPDRGISYEQYF,TGTGCCAGCAGCTTAGCCCCGGACAGGGGGATTTCCTACGAGCAGTACTTC
TRBJ2-3,-,TRBV15,-,CATSRDWQTTTDTQYF,TGTGCCACCAGCAGAGATTGGCAGACTACCACAGATACGCAGTATTTT
TRBJ2-6,-,TRBV5-1,-,CASSPVGPANVLTF,TGCGCCAGCAGCCCGGTGGGGCCGGCCAACGTCCTGACTTTC
TRBJ2-7,TRBD1,TRBV6-1,-,CASSEGDRSSYEQYF,TGTGCCAGCAGTGAAGGGGACAGAAGCTCCTACGAGCAGTACTTC
TRBJ1-2,-,TRBV7-9,-,CASSLSSSYGYTF,TGTGCCAGCAGCTTATCGAGTTCCTATGGCTACACCTTC
TRBJ1-2,TRBD1,TRBV2,-,CASRGQGANYGYTF,TGTGCCAGCCGAGGACAGGGGGCTAACTATGGCTACACCTTC
TRBJ2-1,TRBD2,TRBV7-9,-,CASSSGLAGVDEQFF,TGTGCCAGCAGCTCGGGACTAGCGGGAGTCGATGAGCAGTTCTTC
TRBJ2-3,-,TRBV11-3,-,CASSRGVDTQYF,TGTGCCAGCAGCCGGGGCGTGGATACGCAGTATTTT
TRBJ2-7,-,TRBV15,-,CATSRVLQGYEQYF,TGTGCCACCAGCAGAGTCTTACAGGGCTACGAGCAGTACTTC
TRBJ1-2,TRBD1,TRBV25-1,-,CASSAAGGSDGYTF,TGTGCCAGCAGTGCAGCAGGGGGATCCGATGGCTACACCTTC
TRBJ2-2,TRBD2,TRBV2,-,CASRRLAGVSNTGELFF,TGTGCCAGCCGTAGACTAGCGGGAGTGAGTAACACCGGGGAGCTGTTTTTT
TRBJ2-1,TRBD2,TRBV10-1,-,CASSDGLAGQFMNEQFF,TGCGCCAGCAGTGATGGACTAGCGGGACAGTTTATGAATGAGCAGTTCTTC
TRBJ2-7,-,TRBV4-3,-,CASSQEARPYPYEQYF,TGCGCCAGCAGCCAAGAAGCGAGACCCTACCCCTACGAGCAGTACTTC
TRBJ2-2,-,TRBV30,-,CARTSGPQTGELFF,TGTGCCAGAACGTCCGGGCCCCAGACCGGGGAGCTGTTTTTT
TRBJ2-7,-,TRBV28,-,CASSLGPFGVNEQYF,TGTGCCAGCAGTTTAGGGCCGTTTGGGGTCAACGAGCAGTACTTC
TRBJ2-7,-,TRBV4-2,-,CASSQQVYGGGGSYEQYF,TGTGCCAGCAGCCAGCAAGTTTATGGGGGAGGAGGCTCCTACGAGCAGTACTTC
TRBJ2-3,TRBD2,TRBV7-8,-,CASSPTRGSRDTQYF,TGTGCCAGCAGCCCCACCCGCGGGAGTCGCGATACGCAGTATTTT
TRBJ1-2,-,TRBV27,-,CASRLKADYQYGYTF,TGTGCCAGCAGATTAAAGGCGGACTACCAATATGGCTACACCTTC
TRBJ1-3,-,TRBV7-2,-,CASSYLPAGASGNTIYF,TGTGCCAGCAGCTACCTACCGGCAGGGGCTTCTGGAAACACCATATATTTT
TRBJ1-1,-,TRBV7-2,-,CASSPEGRVVNTEAFF,TGTGCCAGCAGTCCTGAGGGTAGGGTAGTGAACACTGAAGCTTTCTTT